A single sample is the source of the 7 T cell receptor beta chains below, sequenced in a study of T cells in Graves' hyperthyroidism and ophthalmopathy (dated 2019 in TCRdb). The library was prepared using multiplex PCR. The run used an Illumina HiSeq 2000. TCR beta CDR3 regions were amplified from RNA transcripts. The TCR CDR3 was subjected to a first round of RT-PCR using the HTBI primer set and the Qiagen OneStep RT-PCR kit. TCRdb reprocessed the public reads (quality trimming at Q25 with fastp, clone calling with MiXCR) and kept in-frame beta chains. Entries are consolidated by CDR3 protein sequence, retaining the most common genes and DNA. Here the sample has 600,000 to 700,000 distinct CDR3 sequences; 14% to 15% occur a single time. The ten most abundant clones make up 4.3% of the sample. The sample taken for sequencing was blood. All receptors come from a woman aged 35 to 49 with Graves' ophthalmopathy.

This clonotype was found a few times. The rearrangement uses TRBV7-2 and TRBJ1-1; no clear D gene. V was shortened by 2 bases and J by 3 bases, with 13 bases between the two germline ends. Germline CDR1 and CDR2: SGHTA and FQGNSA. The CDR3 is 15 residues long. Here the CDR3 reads CASSLKQSWDTEAFF. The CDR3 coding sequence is TGTGCCAGCAGCTTAAAACAGTCATGGGACACTGAAGCTTTCTTT.

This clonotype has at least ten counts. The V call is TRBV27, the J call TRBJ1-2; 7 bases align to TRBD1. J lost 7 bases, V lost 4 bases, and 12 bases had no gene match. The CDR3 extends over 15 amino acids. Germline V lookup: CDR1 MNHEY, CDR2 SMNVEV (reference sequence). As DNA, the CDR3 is TGTGCCAGCAGTTCGAGCCTCAGGGGGGTGGGTGGCTACACCTTC. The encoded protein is CASSSSLRGVGGYTF.

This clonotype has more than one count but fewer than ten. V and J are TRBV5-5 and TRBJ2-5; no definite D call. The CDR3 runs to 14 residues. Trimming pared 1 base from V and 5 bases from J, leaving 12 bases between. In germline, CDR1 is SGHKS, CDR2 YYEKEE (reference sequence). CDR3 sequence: CASSLYLEQETQYF. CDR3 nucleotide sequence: TGTGCCAGCAGCTTGTATCTGGAGCAGGAGACCCAGTACTTC.

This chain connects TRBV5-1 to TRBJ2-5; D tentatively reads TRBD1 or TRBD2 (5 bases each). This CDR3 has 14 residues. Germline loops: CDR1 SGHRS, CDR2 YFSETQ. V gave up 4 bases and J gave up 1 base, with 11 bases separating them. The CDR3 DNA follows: TGCGCCAGCAGCCAGGGACGAACCCAAGAGACCCAGTACTTC. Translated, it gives CASSQGRTQETQYF.

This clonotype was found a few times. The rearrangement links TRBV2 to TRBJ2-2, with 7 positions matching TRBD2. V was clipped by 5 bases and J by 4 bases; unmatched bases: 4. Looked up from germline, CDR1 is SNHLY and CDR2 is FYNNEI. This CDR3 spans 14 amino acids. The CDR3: CASSTGEGTGELFF. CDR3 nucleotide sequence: TGTGCCAGCAGTACCGGGGAGGGCACCGGGGAGCTGTTTTTT.

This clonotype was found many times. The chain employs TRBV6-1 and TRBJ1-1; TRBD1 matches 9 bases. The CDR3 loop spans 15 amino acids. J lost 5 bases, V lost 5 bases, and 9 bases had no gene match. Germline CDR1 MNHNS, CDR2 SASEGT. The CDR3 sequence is CASSPGTGQGTEAFF. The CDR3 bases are TGTGCCAGCAGTCCCGGGACAGGGCAGGGGACTGAAGCTTTCTTT.

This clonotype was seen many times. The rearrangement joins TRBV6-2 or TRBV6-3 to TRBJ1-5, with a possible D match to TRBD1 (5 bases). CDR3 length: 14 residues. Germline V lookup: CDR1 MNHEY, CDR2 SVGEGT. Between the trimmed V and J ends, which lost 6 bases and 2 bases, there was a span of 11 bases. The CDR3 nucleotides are TGTGCCAGCAGCTCAATGACAGGCAATCAGCCCCAGCATTTT. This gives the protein CASSSMTGNQPQHF.